A single sample is the source of the 11 T cell receptor beta chains below, sequenced in a study of T cells in Graves' hyperthyroidism and ophthalmopathy. Amplification targeted TCR beta CDR3 regions from RNA transcripts. An initial round of RT-PCR targeting the TCR CDR3 relied on the HTBI primer set. MiXCR was run by TCRdb on the multiplex PCR reads, yielding one entry per CDR3 protein. This sample carries around 600,000 distinct CDR3 sequences, about 14% of them seen once, and the ten largest clones take approximately 6.4%. Sample: blood. The origin of the receptors is a woman between 18 and 30 years old with Graves' ophthalmopathy.

At least ten counts were recorded for this clonotype. The chain is built from TRBV24-1 and TRBJ2-1; 10 nucleotides align to TRBD1. Trimming took 1 base from V and 9 from J; bases not matched to a gene: 17. Germline CDR1 is KGHDR and CDR2 is SFDVKD. The CDR3 runs to 19 residues. The CDR3, as DNA: TGTGCCACCAGTGATTTCGGGACAGGGGCAAATAATCGCCTTGGTGAGCAGTTCTTC. Encoded protein: CATSDFGTGANNRLGEQFF.

This clonotype came up a few times. This chain connects TRBV9 to TRBJ2-7; 10 bases line up with TRBD2. Germline V lookup: CDR1 SGDLS, CDR2 YYNGEE. The V segment lost 5 bases and the J segment 1 base; nucleotides outside the gene matches: 15. The CDR3 covers 18 residues. The CDR3: CASSGGGLAGEVSYEQYF. CDR3 DNA: TGTGCCAGCAGTGGAGGGGGCCTAGCGGGAGAGGTATCCTACGAGCAGTACTTC.

V usage is TRBV7-9 and J usage is TRBJ1-2; no definite D call. Trimming pared 7 bases from V and 8 bases from J, leaving 17 bases between. The CDR3 consists of 13 residues. Germline V gene lookup returns CDR1 SEHNR and CDR2 FQNEAQ (reference sequence). In DNA form, the CDR3 reads TGTGCCAGCACCCATCGGGGAGCGGAAGGCTACACCTTC. The encoded protein is CASTHRGAEGYTF.

This clonotype was seen ten or more times. The chain joins TRBV28 to TRBJ2-2; no clear D. V was trimmed by 1 base and J by 0 bases, leaving 9 bases between them. The germline V gene has CDR1 MDHEN and CDR2 SYDVKM. This CDR3 spans 16 amino acids. As DNA, the CDR3 is TGTGCCAGCAGTTTATCCCGCGGTACGAACACCGGGGAGCTGTTTTTT. This codes for CASSLSRGTNTGELFF. Drawing the rest from reference TRBV28 and TRBJ2-2, the complete variable domain is DVKVTQSSRYLVKRTGEKVFLECVQDMDHENMFWYRQDPGLGLRLIYFSYDVKMKEKGDIPEGYSVSREKKERFSLILESASTNQTSMYLCASSLSRGTNTGELFFGEGSRLTVL.

This clonotype was counted ten times or more. The rearrangement uses TRBV7-9 and TRBJ1-2; maybe TRBD1 (6 bases). V lost 0 bases and J 6 bases, leaving 11 bases between the germline ends. The CDR3 is 14 residues long. Germline V gene data show CDR1 as SEHNR and CDR2 as FQNEAQ (reference sequence). The CDR3 protein is CASSLATGFNGYTF. The CDR3 bases are TGTGCCAGCAGCTTAGCCACAGGGTTTAATGGCTACACCTTC. The full variable domain, rest sourced from reference TRBV7-9 and TRBJ1-2, is DTGVSQNPRHKITKRGQNVTFRCDPISEHNRLYWYRQTLGQGPEFLTYFQNEAQLEKSRLLSDRFSAERPKGSFSTLEIQRTEQGDSAMYLCASSLATGFNGYTFGSGTRLTVV.

This clonotype was picked up many times. This chain uses TRBV7-2 with TRBJ2-2; 16 bases fit TRBD2. This CDR3 is 18 amino acids long. The germline V gene encodes CDR1 SGHTA and CDR2 FQGNSA. Losses at the gene ends were 1 base for V and 6 bases for J; bases not matched to a gene: 5. CDR3 loop: CASSLGAGLAGGAGELFF. In nucleotides, the CDR3 is TGTGCCAGCAGCTTAGGAGCGGGACTAGCGGGAGGGGCCGGGGAGCTGTTTTTT. The variable domain in full, completed from reference TRBV7-2 and TRBJ2-2, reads GAGVSQSPSNKVTEKGKDVELRCDPISGHTALYWYRQSLGQGLEFLIYFQGNSAPDKSGLPSDRFSAERTGGSVSTLTIQRTQQEDSAVYLCASSLGAGLAGGAGELFFGEGSRLTVL.

The sample holds many counts of this clonotype. V and J are TRBV7-2 and TRBJ2-4, with TRBD2 identical over 9 bases. The CDR3 extends over 14 amino acids. The V gene end was trimmed by 6 bases and the J gene end by 6 bases; junction bases not matched to a gene: 6. Per germline, CDR1 SGHTA and CDR2 FQGNSA. CDR3 sequence (DNA): TGTGCCAGCAGTTCCGGACTAGCGCCAAACATTCAGTACTTC. It yields the protein CASSSGLAPNIQYF.

The chain joins TRBV6-5 to TRBJ1-6; D gene ambiguous. V dropped 2 bases and J dropped 6 bases, with 5 bases sitting between them. Per germline, CDR1 MNHEY and CDR2 SVGAGI. This CDR3 has 13 amino acids. CDR3 DNA sequence: TGTGCCAGCAGTTACAACGGTAATTCACCCCTCCACTTT. It translates to CASSYNGNSPLHF.

The sample holds many counts of this clonotype. This chain links TRBV7-9 with TRBJ2-7, with D possibly being TRBD2 (6 bases). The length of the CDR3 is 21 residues. The germline V gene has CDR1 SEHNR and CDR2 FQNEAQ (reference sequence). Trimming left V 5 bases short and J 3 bases short, with 35 bases between. The CDR3: CASSGEVIRGTLSMPFYEQYF. The CDR3 nucleotides read TGTGCCAGCAGCGGGGAGGTGATCAGAGGGACCCTCTCTATGCCTTTCTACGAGCAGTACTTC.

In its sample, this clonotype was seen a few times. CDR3 in DNA: TGCAGCGTTGAATTGGCGGACAGGGTATATGGCTACACCTTC. Its translation: CSVELADRVYGYTF. V gene TRBV29-1 combines with J gene TRBJ1-2; 8 bases are a match to TRBD1. This CDR3 region has 14 residues. CDR1 is SQVTM and CDR2 is ANQGSEA in the germline V gene. V gave up 2 bases and J gave up 5 bases; unmatched junction bases: 7.

This clonotype showed up many times. The chain's CDR3 is CASSFVRASSYNEQFF. CDR3 DNA sequence: TGCGCCAGCAGCTTTGTCAGGGCAAGCTCCTACAATGAGCAGTTCTTC. The rearrangement joins TRBV5-1 to TRBJ2-1, with D possibly being TRBD1 (5 bases). The germline V and J ends were trimmed by 2 bases and 0 bases, with 12 bases remaining between them. The CDR3 is made up of 16 amino acids. Germline CDR1 is SGHRS and CDR2 is YFSETQ.